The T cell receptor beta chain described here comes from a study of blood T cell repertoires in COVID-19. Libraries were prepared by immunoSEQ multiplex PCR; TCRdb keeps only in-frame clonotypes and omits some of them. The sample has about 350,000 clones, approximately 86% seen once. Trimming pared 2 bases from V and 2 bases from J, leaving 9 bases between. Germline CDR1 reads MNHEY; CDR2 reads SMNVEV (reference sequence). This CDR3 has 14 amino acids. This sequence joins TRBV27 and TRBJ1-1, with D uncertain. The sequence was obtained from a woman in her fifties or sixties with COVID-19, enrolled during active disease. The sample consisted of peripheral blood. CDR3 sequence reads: CASSLKQYNTEAFF. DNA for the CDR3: TGTGCCAGCAGTTTAAAACAGTATAACACTGAAGCTTTCTTT.